This TCR beta chain appears in the sequencing data of a study of graft-versus-host responses after intestinal transplantation. As for the study in general: In this cohort, recipients had multivisceral, liver-intestinal, or isolated intestinal transplants. Tacrolimus and steroids were given for two to four years to all recipients after anti-thymocyte globulin induction. Study-level points and caveats: Early post-transplant HvG declines tracked with peak circulating GvH clone levels. Ileal or blood samples showed some GvH clones first, and such clones were also found in recipient marrow.

Generated by immunoSEQ multiplex PCR, the TCRdb table keeps only in-frame clones and is missing some. This sample has 100,000 or so clones, with 90% to 95% found just once. CDR3 length: 17 amino acids. Losses at the gene ends were 3 bases for V and 5 bases for J; bases not matched to a gene: 15. Germline CDR1 is ENHRY and CDR2 is SYGVKD. Details on this clone: The antigen remains undetermined.

The chain has TRBV10-3 and TRBJ2-5; TRBD2 aligns across 7 bases. The source is a human donor who received an intestinal transplant. The sample consisted of unstimulated CD4+ T cells sorted from spleen or lymph node cells, taken before intestinal transplant. The CDR3 here is CAISDLGGSGERETQYF. The CDR3 coding sequence is TGTGCCATCAGTGATTTAGGCGGGAGTGGCGAACGCGAGACCCAGTACTTC.